Following are 24 T cell receptor beta chains from one sample sequenced in a study of identical twins. TCRdb re-derived calls from the 5' RACE reads in MiXCR, one entry per CDR3 protein. The sample has around 1.7 million distinct CDR3 sequences, roughly 35% seen once. Sequenced input: cord blood. The receptors here all came from a newborn girl in good health.

V is TRBV20-1 and J is TRBJ1-2, with D hard to call. V was trimmed by 3 bases and J by 6 bases, leaving 11 bases between them. This CDR3 comprises 12 residues. The germline gives CDR1 DFQATT, CDR2 SNEGSKA (reference sequence). CDR3 coding DNA: TGCAGTGCTAGTCCCCACGTTCATGGCTACACCTTC. It is translated as CSASPHVHGYTF.

This clonotype occurred many times. The rearrangement joins TRBV29-1 to TRBJ2-4; 10 positions agree with TRBD2. There are 16 residues in the CDR3. V was pared by 5 bases and J by 7 bases, with 14 bases of the junction left unmatched. Germline V gene lookup returns CDR1 SQVTM and CDR2 ANQGSEA. CDR3 sequence: CSVYESGRVGSNIQYF. The CDR3 DNA is TGCAGCGTTTACGAGAGCGGGAGGGTGGGGTCGAACATTCAGTACTTC.

This clonotype was counted a few times. V and J are TRBV18 and TRBJ2-3; D gene unclear. V was trimmed by 1 base and J by 6 bases, leaving 8 bases between them. The germline CDR1 and CDR2 sequences are KGHSH and LQKENI. There are 13 residues in the CDR3. The CDR3 protein is CASSPLVRDTQYF. The CDR3 region has the DNA TGTGCCAGCTCACCACTAGTCAGGGATACGCAGTATTTT.

This chain links TRBV11-2 with TRBJ2-3, with D possibly matching TRBD2 (6 bases). Germline V gene lookup returns CDR1 SGHAT and CDR2 FQNNGV. The ends were cut back, 2 bases at V and 5 bases at J, with 17 bases in the middle. The CDR3 loop spans 16 amino acids. CDR3 amino acids: CASSLTWTGDGDTQYF. In nucleotides, the CDR3 is TGTGCCAGCAGCTTAACGTGGACGGGAGATGGAGATACGCAGTATTTT.

This chain uses TRBV29-1 with TRBJ2-5; maybe TRBD2 (5 bases). This CDR3 is built from 11 residues. CDR1 and CDR2 from the germline V gene are SQVTM and ANQGSEA. V was pared by 6 bases and J by 1 base, with 6 bases between. The CDR3 region is CSVGIQETQYF. The CDR3 DNA sequence: TGCAGCGTCGGGATCCAAGAGACCCAGTACTTC.

This clonotype was observed a few times. The chain carries TRBV2 and TRBJ2-3; 12 nucleotides match TRBD2. Unmatched junction bases numbered 6, after V lost 3 bases and J lost 2 bases. This CDR3 spans 17 amino acids. Germline V gene lookup returns CDR1 SNHLY and CDR2 FYNNEI. The CDR3 reads CASSDSGLAGFTDTQYF. The CDR3 region has the DNA TGTGCCAGCAGTGACTCGGGACTAGCGGGTTTCACAGATACGCAGTATTTT.

This clonotype was seen only once. The genes are TRBV20-1 and TRBJ2-4; 10 bases line up with TRBD1. The germline V gene encodes CDR1 DFQATT and CDR2 SNEGSKA (reference sequence). CDR3 length equals 14 residues. The J segment lost 6 bases and the V segment lost 6 bases, leaving 8 bases of the junction unmatched. The CDR3 sequence: CSAGTGVMRNIQYF. CDR3 DNA sequence: TGCAGTGCAGGGACAGGGGTCATGAGAAACATTCAGTACTTC.

CDR3 sequence: CASSFQTSVSYNEQFF. The CDR3 DNA reads TGCGCCAGCAGCTTCCAGACTAGCGTCTCCTACAATGAGCAGTTCTTC. This chain joins TRBV5-1 and TRBJ2-1; 8 bases agree with TRBD2. The V gene end was trimmed by 2 bases and the J gene end by 0 bases; junction bases not matched to a gene: 4. Germline V gene lookup returns CDR1 SGHRS and CDR2 YFSETQ. The CDR3 is 16 residues long.

The chain has TRBV27 and TRBJ1-4, with TRBD1 identical over 8 bases. CDR3 length: 15 amino acids. CDR1 and CDR2 (germline): MNHEY, SMNVEV (reference sequence). V trimming: 5 bases; J trimming: 4 bases; junction bases outside the gene matches: 6. The DNA for the CDR3 is TGTGCCAGCAGTCGACTGGACAGGGTTAATGAAAAACTGTTTTTT. It codes for CASSRLDRVNEKLFF.

CDR3 sequence: CASSLVVIWTAPGFYGYTF. In DNA, the CDR3 is TGTGCCAGCAGTCTCGTCGTTATTTGGACGGCGCCAGGCTTCTATGGCTACACCTTC. This chain links TRBV28 with TRBJ1-2; unclear D gene. The length of the CDR3 is 19 residues. Trimming stripped 5 bases from V and 4 bases from J, with 29 bases between. Germline CDR1 reads MDHEN; CDR2 reads SYDVKM.

To note about this clonotype: A much larger clone differs from this one at a single base, so this may be a read error. The J gene is TRBJ2-7, the V gene TRBV14; 7 bases map to TRBD1. The CDR3 is 16 amino acids. Germline V CDR1 and CDR2: SGHDN, FVKESK. The V segment lost 5 bases and the J segment 7 bases; nucleotides outside the gene matches: 17. This chain's CDR3 is CASSDRTGRPYNEQYF. In nucleotides, the CDR3 is TGTGCCAGCAGCGATCGGACAGGCAGACCGTACAATGAGCAGTACTTC.

The genes are TRBV20-1 and TRBJ2-7; 10 bases map to TRBD2. V was pared by 5 bases and J by 5 bases, with 6 bases of the junction left unmatched. The CDR3 length is 13 residues. CDR1 and CDR2 from the germline V gene are DFQATT and SNEGSKA (reference sequence). CDR3 amino acids: CSAAGTSAHEQYF. CDR3 DNA: TGCAGTGCTGCGGGGACTAGCGCACACGAGCAGTACTTC.

This clonotype was counted a few times. V gene TRBV4-1 combines with J gene TRBJ1-2; 9 nucleotides align to TRBD1. CDR3 length equals 16 residues. CDR1 is MGHRA and CDR2 is YSYEKL in the germline V gene. The V gene end was trimmed by 0 bases and the J gene end by 4 bases; junction bases not matched to a gene: 6. The CDR3 sequence: CASSQELGQGRYGYTF. The CDR3 DNA reads TGCGCCAGCAGCCAAGAGCTGGGACAGGGACGCTATGGCTACACCTTC.

This clonotype appeared many times. The chain carries TRBV7-2 and TRBJ2-6; 8 nucleotides align to TRBD1. V lost 3 bases and J lost 1; bases outside the gene matches: 5. The CDR3 spans 17 residues. Germline V gene data show CDR1 as SGHTA and CDR2 as FQGNSA. The CDR3 DNA reads TGTGCCAGCAGCTTCGGACAGGGTAGATCTGGGGCCAACGTCCTGACTTTC. Translating it yields CASSFGQGRSGANVLTF.

J is TRBJ2-7 and V is TRBV20-1, with D unclear. V was clipped by 8 bases and J by 2 bases, with 16 bases between them. The CDR3 is made up of 13 amino acids. Germline V gene data show CDR1 as DFQATT and CDR2 as SNEGSKA (reference sequence). The CDR3 DNA sequence: TGCAGTTCATATGGGCTTTGGGCCTACGAGCAGTACTTC. Translating it yields CSSYGLWAYEQYF.

J is TRBJ1-1 and V is TRBV6-6; tentative D call: TRBD1 (6 bases). The CDR3 runs 12 residues. Trimming took off 5 bases at V and 6 bases at J, with 10 bases between the two ends. Looked up from germline, CDR1 is MNHNY and CDR2 is SVGAGI (reference sequence). The CDR3 sequence is CASSTNRAEAFF. The CDR3 bases are TGTGCCAGCAGTACCAACAGGGCTGAAGCTTTCTTT.

This clonotype was observed a few times. V and J are TRBV6-1 and TRBJ2-1; D is undetermined. The CDR3 consists of 15 residues. Between the trimmed V and J ends, which lost 1 base and 12 bases, there was a span of 19 bases. Germline V gene lookup returns CDR1 MNHNS and CDR2 SASEGT. CDR3 nucleotide sequence: TGTGCCAGCAGTGAAGGACGAAGTATTCTGGTCCGGCAGTTCTTC. This gives the protein CASSEGRSILVRQFF.

This chain connects TRBV19 to TRBJ1-5; D is possibly TRBD1 (6 bases). V was shortened by 8 bases and J by 6 bases, with 14 bases between the two germline ends. Germline V lookup: CDR1 LNHDA, CDR2 SQIVND (reference sequence). This CDR3 spans 13 amino acids. The CDR3 DNA reads TGTGCCAGTGCCGTAATAGGGGGTCAGCCCCAGCATTTT. Residues: CASAVIGGQPQHF.

This clonotype has a handful of counts. The J gene is TRBJ1-5, the V gene TRBV28; 7 bases match TRBD1. The CDR3 length is 15 residues. The V segment lost 2 bases and the J segment 2 bases; nucleotides outside the gene matches: 3. The germline CDR1 and CDR2 sequences are MDHEN and SYDVKM. CDR3 nucleotide sequence: TGTGCCAGCAGTTTACCCGACAGGGGCAATCAGCCCCAGCATTTT. Translating gives CASSLPDRGNQPQHF.

This clonotype was counted a few times. V usage is TRBV12-3 or TRBV12-4 and J usage is TRBJ2-7; a weak D match, TRBD1 (6 bases). V was clipped by 7 bases and J by 4 bases, with 11 bases between them. This CDR3 region has 12 residues. The CDR3 bases are TGTGCCAGCAAGGGCAGGGGATACGAGCAGTACTTC. It codes for CASKGRGYEQYF.

At least ten counts were recorded for this clonotype. This chain uses TRBV6-5 with TRBJ2-3, with TRBD2 matching 12 bases. Trimming at V came to 5 bases and at J to 2 bases, leaving 5 bases not matched to a gene. The CDR3 is 16 residues long. The germline gives CDR1 MNHEY, CDR2 SVGAGI. The CDR3 sequence is CASSRLAGGNTDTQYF. Written as DNA, the CDR3 is TGTGCCAGCAGTCGTCTAGCGGGGGGGAACACAGATACGCAGTATTTT.

In regard to this clonotype: Germline is not matched at one junction end, which may reflect a read error. The chain carries TRBV5-1 and TRBJ1-1; TRBD1 might be the D (5 bases). The CDR3 consists of 15 residues. CDR1 is SGHRS and CDR2 is YFSETQ in the germline V gene. The CDR3 bases are TGTGCCAGCAGCTTAGAGCCAGGGATGAACACTGAAGCTTTCTTT. Its translation: CASSLEPGMNTEAFF. The full variable domain, its missing parts supplied by reference TRBV5-1 and TRBJ1-1, is KAGVTQTPRYLIKTRGQQVTLSCSPISGHRSVSWYQQTPGQGLQFLFEYFSETQRNKGNFPGRFSGRQFSNSRSEMNVSTLELGDSALYLCASSLEPGMNTEAFFGQGTRLTVV.

The V and J genes are TRBV19 and TRBJ2-7; 10 bases fit TRBD1. The V segment lost 4 bases and the J segment 2 bases; nucleotides outside the gene matches: 8. This CDR3 spans 16 amino acids. Germline CDR1 LNHDA, CDR2 SQIVND (reference sequence). The CDR3 protein is CASSRTTGGTAYEQYF. In DNA, the CDR3 is TGTGCCAGTAGTAGAACGACAGGGGGCACGGCCTACGAGCAGTACTTC.

The genes are TRBV2 and TRBJ1-2, with 9 bases lining up with TRBD1. CDR1 is SNHLY and CDR2 is FYNNEI in the germline V gene. V lost 2 bases, J lost 4 bases, and 5 bases stayed unmatched. CDR3 length: 15 residues. CDR3 loop: CASSEMDRGSYGYTF. The CDR3 DNA follows: TGTGCCAGCAGTGAAATGGACAGGGGATCCTATGGCTACACCTTC.